This T cell receptor (beta chain) was observed in a study of Ad26.COV2.S vaccination and SARS-CoV-2 variants listed by TCRdb under 2021. In terms of the full investigation: Donors in the vaccine arm were drawn from COV1001, a multicentre, randomized, double-blind, placebo-controlled phase I-IIa trial testing Ad26.COV2.S in healthy adults. Ad26.COV2.S was given intramuscularly at 5x10^10 or 1x10^11 viral particles, as a single shot or as two shots 56 days apart. TCRbeta repertoire sequencing served as the tool for gauging how specific and how broad the SARS-CoV-2-reactive T cell receptors were following Ad26.COV2.S vaccination. The TCR-sequenced set comprised around 30 samples: some 19 Ad26.COV2.S vaccine recipients, 5 placebo recipients and 8 SARS-CoV-2 convalescent individuals. Trial participants were randomized into five groups of five, in which low-dose or high-dose Ad26.COV2.S was given once or twice, or placebo was given on both occasions. Investigators remained blinded to trial group allocation during experiments and outcome assessment.

Per the germline V gene, SGHRS is the CDR1 and YFSETQ is the CDR2. V is reduced by 2 bases and J by 7 bases, leaving a spacing of 22 bases between them. The CDR3 spans 17 residues, from the cysteine through the phenylalanine. This entry keeps only the CDR3 DNA: 51 bases, framed from base 1. General findings and caveats noted by the study authors: Higher spike-specific TCR breadth was observed in Ad26.COV2.S recipients than in placebo recipients (P = 0.0014). After vaccination, substantial breadth of spike-specific CD8+ and CD4+ T cell responses was reported. Comparing responses between vaccine doses or regimens was not something the study was powered to do. Non-spike TCR breadth was comparable between vaccine and placebo recipients, consistent with the vaccine containing only spike. According to the authors, total T cell responses may have been underestimated by the TCR breadth and depth analyses.

Regarding this clone: Its antigen is not yet known. No clone much larger than this one lies a single base away; base qualities are absent.

Read against the paper, the sample's treatment or condition label means: roughly 18 received Ad26.COV2.S at low or high dose, single or two shots; five or six received placebo; per-sample allocation not given. For vaccine and placebo recipients, the sequenced repertoires came from samples collected on day 63 after the first injection. In Cohort 1b, more than 20 adults aged 18-55 years were enrolled at a single site in Boston, USA, between 29 July and 7 August 2020. As a vaccine, Ad26.COV2.S was a replication-incompetent adenovirus type 26 vector that expressed a prefusion-stabilized SARS-CoV-2 spike protein derived from the original Wuhan strain. TCRbeta CDR3 regions were sequenced with the immunoSEQ Assay. After extraction, genomic DNA underwent amplification by bias-controlled multiplex PCR, followed by high-throughput sequencing. The paper's processing steps were these. To quantify the absolute abundance of every unique TCRbeta CDR3 region, sequences were collapsed and filtered. T cell fraction was estimated by normalization of TCRbeta template counts to usable DNA, with usable DNA being measured through amplification of reference genes present in all nucleated cells. Repertoire TCRs were annotated as SARS-CoV-2-specific by exact matching of V gene, CDR3 amino acid sequence and J gene to a known reactive TCR set. MIRA supplied the reference SARS-CoV-2 TCR set, which was filtered for enrichment in COVID-19-positive ImmuneCODE repertoires so that public or cross-reactive TCRs were removed. Using the MIRA antigens, annotated TCRs were further analysed by specific ORF or by position within an ORF. Depth was the summed frequency of annotated unique rearrangements, while breadth was defined as annotated unique rearrangements over total unique productive rearrangements. Two-sided Wilcoxon rank-sum tests were applied when comparing TCR breadth between groups. This immuneACCESS table, as held by TCRdb, lists in-frame sequences with V and J called but not all clones. Of the missing ones, under half trace to an unresolved V gene in checked studies; the others have no known cause. The V and J calls and clone size come from that table; D and trimming were worked out from the DNA. The sample data list roughly 420,000 clones, and roughly 89% of these were observed just once. Approximately 2.5% of the sample belongs to the ten largest clones.

Recombination linked TRBV5-1 to TRBJ1-5; TRBD1 might be the D gene, on 6 matching bases. The receptor's source is a person between 18 and 65 years old who received the Ad26.COV2.S COVID-19 vaccine or a placebo. Sequenced here: peripheral blood, sampled in a trial of Ad26.COV2.S vaccine versus placebo. The bases read TGCGCCAGCAGCTTTCAGGGGAAGACCGTAAAGAGGCAGCCCCAGCATTTT. Translated, it reads CASSFQGKTVKRQPQHF.